This entry lists 3 T cell receptor beta chains sequenced from one sample in a study of lymphopenia after photon versus proton radiotherapy. TCRdb keeps only in-frame clones here, not all; method: immunoSEQ multiplex PCR. The sample holds about 40,000 clones, 85% to 90% seen once. This material consisted of peripheral blood, taken from a patient treated with proton-based radiotherapy. These receptors all come from a woman between 65 and 79 years old with pancreatic cancer. Some clones in this sample may be carry-over from other donors' samples.

The chain combines TRBV6-6 with TRBJ2-1, with TRBD1 identical over 8 bases. V trimming: 7 bases; J trimming: 7 bases; junction bases outside the gene matches: 9. Germline values: CDR1 MNHNY, CDR2 SVGAGI (reference sequence). This CDR3 contains 14 residues. CDR3 sequence reads: CASMKTGAANEQFF. DNA of the CDR3: TGTGCCAGCATGAAGACAGGGGCAGCGAATGAGCAGTTCTTC.

The chain carries TRBV30 and TRBJ1-2; TRBD1 aligns across 9 bases. This CDR3 region has 15 residues. Unmatched junction bases numbered 7, after V lost 3 bases and J lost 2 bases. Per germline, CDR1 GTSNPN and CDR2 SVGIG (reference sequence). CDR3 sequence: CAWRLTGGTNYGYTF. The CDR3 coding sequence is TGTGCCTGGAGACTGACAGGGGGGACCAACTATGGCTACACCTTC.

The J gene is TRBJ2-5, the V gene TRBV5-5; TRBD2 matches 8 bases. The better agreement between TRBJ2-7 and the DNA end casts doubt on the J call. The germline V gene encodes CDR1 SGHKS and CDR2 YYEKEE (reference sequence). The CDR3 is made up of 14 amino acids. The CDR3 is CASSFTSGLYEQYF. The CDR3 bases are TGTGCCAGCAGCTTTACTAGCGGACTTTACGAGCAGTACTTC.